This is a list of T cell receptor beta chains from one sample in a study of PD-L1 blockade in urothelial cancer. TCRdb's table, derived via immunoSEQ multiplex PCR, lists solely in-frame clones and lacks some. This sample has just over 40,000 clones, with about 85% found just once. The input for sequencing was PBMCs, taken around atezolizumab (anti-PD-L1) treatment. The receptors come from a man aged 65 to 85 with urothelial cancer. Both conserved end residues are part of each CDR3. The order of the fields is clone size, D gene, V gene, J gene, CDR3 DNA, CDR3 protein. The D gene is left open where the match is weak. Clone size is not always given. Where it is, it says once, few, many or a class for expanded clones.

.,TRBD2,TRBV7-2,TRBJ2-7,TGTGCCAGCAGCTTAGTTGGACTAGCGGCCTACGAGCAGTACTTC,CASSLVGLAAYEQYF
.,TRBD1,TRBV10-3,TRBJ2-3,TGTGCCATCAGTGAGTCGGGACAGCAACACTCTAGCACAGATACGCAGTATTTT,CAISESGQQHSSTDTQYF
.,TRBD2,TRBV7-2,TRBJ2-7,TGTGCCAGCAGCTTAGGGCGGGGGACCTACGAGCAGTACTTC,CASSLGRGTYEQYF
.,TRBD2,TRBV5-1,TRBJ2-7,TGCGCCAGCAGCTTGGCCCCTAGCGGGCGAAGCTCCTACGAGCAGTACTTC,CASSLAPSGRSSYEQYF
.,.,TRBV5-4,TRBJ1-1,TGTGCCAGCAGCTCCCGGGGGTCTGAAGCTTTCTTT,CASSSRGSEAFF
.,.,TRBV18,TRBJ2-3,TGTGCCAGCTCGGACTCTAGCACAGATACGCAGTATTTT,CASSDSSTDTQYF
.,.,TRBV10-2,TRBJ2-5,TGCGCCAGCAGTGAACGCAGTGAAGAGACCCAGTACTTC,CASSERSEETQYF
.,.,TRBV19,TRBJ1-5,TGTGCCAGTAGTACAAGAAGGGATTGGGAGGTGGCATATAGCAATCAGCCCCAGCATTTT,CASSTRRDWEVAYSNQPQHF
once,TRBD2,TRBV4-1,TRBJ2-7,TGCGCCAGCAGCCGTGGGACTAGCGGGCTAGAGCAGTACTTC,CASSRGTSGLEQYF
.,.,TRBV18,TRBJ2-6,TGTGCCAGCTCACCACTCCGGGTCTCTGGGGCCAACGTCCTGACTTTC,CASSPLRVSGANVLTF
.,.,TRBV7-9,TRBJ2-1,TGTGCCAGCAGCTTACTCTACAATGAGCAGTTCTTC,CASSLLYNEQFF
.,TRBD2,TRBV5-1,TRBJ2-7,TGCGCCAGCAGCCCGACTAGCGGGAGGGCCTACGAGCAGTACTTC,CASSPTSGRAYEQYF
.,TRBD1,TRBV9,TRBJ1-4,TGTGCCAGCAGCCCCCACAGGGGAACTAATGAAAAACTGTTTTTT,CASSPHRGTNEKLFF